This TCR beta chain derives from a study of T cells after yellow fever vaccination. In the study overall: Preparation of fractions with low cell numbers was performed using SMART-Seq v4 Ultra Low Input. Study conclusions and caveats: Peaking faster, on day 5 versus 15, the secondary response was nonetheless weaker.

MiXCR, run by TCRdb on the 5' RACE reads, gives a single entry per CDR3 protein. This sample has about 550,000 distinct CDR3 sequences, with less than 20% found just once. This clonotype was seen a few times. Its specificity is unknown. Germline CDR1 reads SGHTA; CDR2 reads FQGNSA. The ends were cut back, 3 bases at V and 6 bases at J, with 11 bases in the middle. CDR3 length: 13 residues. The starting material was PBMCs, obtained 15 days after the yellow fever booster vaccination. The chain combines TRBV7-2 with TRBJ1-1, with TRBD1 as a possible D gene (5 bases). This sequence originates from a young man who received the YFV17D yellow fever vaccine. Here the CDR3 DNA reads TGTGCCAGCAGCTTTAGGGGTGGGGCTGAAGCTTTCTTT. This encodes CASSFRGGAEAFF. Based on the CDR3 plus reference TRBV7-2 and TRBJ1-1, the full variable domain is GAGVSQSPSNKVTEKGKDVELRCDPISGHTALYWYRQSLGQGLEFLIYFQGNSAPDKSGLPSDRFSAERTGGSVSTLTIQRTQQEDSAVYLCASSFRGGAEAFFGQGTRLTVV.